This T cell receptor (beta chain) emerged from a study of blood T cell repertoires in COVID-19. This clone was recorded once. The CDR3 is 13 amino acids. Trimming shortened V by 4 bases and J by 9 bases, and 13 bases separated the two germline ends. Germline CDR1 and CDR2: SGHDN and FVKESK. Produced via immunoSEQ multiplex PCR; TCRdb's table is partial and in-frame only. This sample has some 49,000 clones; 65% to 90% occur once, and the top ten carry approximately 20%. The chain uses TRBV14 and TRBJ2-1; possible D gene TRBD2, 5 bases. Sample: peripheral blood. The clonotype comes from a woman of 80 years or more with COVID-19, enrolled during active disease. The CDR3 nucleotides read TGTGCCAGCAGCCTATCGGCCGGGATTGAGCAGTTCTTC. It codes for CASSLSAGIEQFF.